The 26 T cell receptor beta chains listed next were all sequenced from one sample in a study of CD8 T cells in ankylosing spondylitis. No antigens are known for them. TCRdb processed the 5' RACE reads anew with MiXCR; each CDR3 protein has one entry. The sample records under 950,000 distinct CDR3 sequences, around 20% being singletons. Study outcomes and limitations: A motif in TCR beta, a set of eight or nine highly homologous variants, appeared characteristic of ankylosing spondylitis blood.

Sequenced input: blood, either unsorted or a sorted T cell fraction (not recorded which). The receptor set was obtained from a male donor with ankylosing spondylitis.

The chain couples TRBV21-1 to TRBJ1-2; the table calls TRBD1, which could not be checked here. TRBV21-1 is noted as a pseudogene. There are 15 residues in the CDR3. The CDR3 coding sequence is TGTGCCAGCAGCATCGAGGGGGGGCCCTTCTATGGCTACACCTTC. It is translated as CASSIEGGPFYGYTF.

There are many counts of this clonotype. CDR3 sequence reads: CASSQSAVNTEAFF. CDR3 nucleotides: TGCGCCAGCAGCCAGTCCGCGGTTAACACTGAAGCTTTCTTT. The genes are TRBV4-1 and TRBJ1-1; D not resolved. The CDR3 runs to 14 residues. The V and J ends lost 3 bases and 2 bases respectively, with 10 bases between them. The germline V gene has CDR1 MGHRA and CDR2 YSYEKL.

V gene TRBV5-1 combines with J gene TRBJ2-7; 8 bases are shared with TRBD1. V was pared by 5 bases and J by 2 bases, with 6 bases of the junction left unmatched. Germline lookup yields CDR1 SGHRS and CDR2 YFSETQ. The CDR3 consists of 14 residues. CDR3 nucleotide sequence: TGCGCCAGCAGTCGCGAACAGGGGGCCTACGAGCAGTACTTC. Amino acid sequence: CASSREQGAYEQYF.

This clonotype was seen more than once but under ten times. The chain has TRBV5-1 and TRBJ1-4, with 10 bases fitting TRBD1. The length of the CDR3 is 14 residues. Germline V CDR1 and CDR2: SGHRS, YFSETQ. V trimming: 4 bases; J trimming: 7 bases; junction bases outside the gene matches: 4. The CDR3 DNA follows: TGCGCCAGCAGCCAGACAGGGGGCCGTGAAAAACTGTTTTTT. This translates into CASSQTGGREKLFF.

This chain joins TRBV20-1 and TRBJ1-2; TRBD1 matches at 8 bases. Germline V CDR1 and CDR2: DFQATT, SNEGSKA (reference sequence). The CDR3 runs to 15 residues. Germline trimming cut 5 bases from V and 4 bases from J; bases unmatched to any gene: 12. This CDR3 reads CSAWTGTDIFYGYTF. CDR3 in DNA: TGCAGTGCTTGGACAGGGACCGACATTTTCTATGGCTACACCTTC.

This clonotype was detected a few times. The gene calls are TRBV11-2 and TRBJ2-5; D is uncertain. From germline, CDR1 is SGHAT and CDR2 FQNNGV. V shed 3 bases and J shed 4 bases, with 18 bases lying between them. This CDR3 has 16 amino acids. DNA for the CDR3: TGTGCCAGCAGCTTGAGTGCGGCGGCCTTGGGAGAGACCCAGTACTTC. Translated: CASSLSAAALGETQYF.

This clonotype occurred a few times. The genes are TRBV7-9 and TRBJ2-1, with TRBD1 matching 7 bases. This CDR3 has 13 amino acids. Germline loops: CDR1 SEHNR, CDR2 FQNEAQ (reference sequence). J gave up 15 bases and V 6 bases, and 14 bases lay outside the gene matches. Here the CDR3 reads CASRAELGTVGFF. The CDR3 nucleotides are TGTGCCAGCAGGGCCGAACTCGGGACAGTCGGGTTCTTC.

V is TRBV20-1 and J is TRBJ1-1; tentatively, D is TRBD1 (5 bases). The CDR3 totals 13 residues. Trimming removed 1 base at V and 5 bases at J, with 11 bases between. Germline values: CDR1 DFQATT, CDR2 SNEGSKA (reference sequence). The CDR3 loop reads CSARVGVRTEAFF. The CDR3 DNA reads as TGCAGTGCTAGAGTGGGGGTACGGACTGAAGCTTTCTTT.

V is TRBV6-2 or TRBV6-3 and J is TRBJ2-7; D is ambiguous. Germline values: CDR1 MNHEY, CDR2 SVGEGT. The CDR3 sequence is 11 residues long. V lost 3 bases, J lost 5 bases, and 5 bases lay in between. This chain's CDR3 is CASSYLHEQYF. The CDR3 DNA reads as TGTGCCAGCAGTTATCTGCACGAGCAGTACTTC.

CDR3 residues: CASTWGRGGRKQYF. DNA for the CDR3: TGTGCCAGCACCTGGGGGCGGGGGGGCCGAAAGCAGTACTTC. The chain employs TRBV6-1 and TRBJ2-7; TRBD2 matches at 9 bases. Germline-derived CDR1 and CDR2 are MNHNS and SASEGT. The junction had 12 bases not matched to a gene; V was cut back by 7 bases and J by 8 bases. The CDR3 covers 14 residues.

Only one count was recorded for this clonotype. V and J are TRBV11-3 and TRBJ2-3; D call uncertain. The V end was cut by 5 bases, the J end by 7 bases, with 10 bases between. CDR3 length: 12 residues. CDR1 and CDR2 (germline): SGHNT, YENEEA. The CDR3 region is CASSLRFYTQYF. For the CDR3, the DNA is TGTGCCAGCAGCCTAAGGTTTTATACGCAGTATTTT.

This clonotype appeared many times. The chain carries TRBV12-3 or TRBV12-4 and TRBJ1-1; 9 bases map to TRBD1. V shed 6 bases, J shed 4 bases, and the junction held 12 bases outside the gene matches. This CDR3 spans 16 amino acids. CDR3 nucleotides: TGTGCCAGCAGCTTCCCGACAGGGGGGGTGGGCACTGAAGCTTTCTTT. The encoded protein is CASSFPTGGVGTEAFF.

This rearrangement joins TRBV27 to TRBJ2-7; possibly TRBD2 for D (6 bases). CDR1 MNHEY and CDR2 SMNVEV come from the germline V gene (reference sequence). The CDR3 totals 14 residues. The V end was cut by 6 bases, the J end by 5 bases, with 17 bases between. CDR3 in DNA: TGTGCCAGCAGCTTCCGACTAGGGACGGACGAGCAGTACTTC. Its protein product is CASSFRLGTDEQYF.

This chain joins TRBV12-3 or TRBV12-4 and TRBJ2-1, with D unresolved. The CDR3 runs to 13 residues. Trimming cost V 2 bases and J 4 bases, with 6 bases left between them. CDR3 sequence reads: CASSLMGYNEQFF. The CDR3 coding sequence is TGTGCCAGCAGTTTAATGGGGTACAATGAGCAGTTCTTC.

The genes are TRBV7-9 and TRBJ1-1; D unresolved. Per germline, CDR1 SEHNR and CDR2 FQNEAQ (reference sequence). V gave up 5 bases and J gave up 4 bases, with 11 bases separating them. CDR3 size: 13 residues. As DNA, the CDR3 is TGTGCCAGCAGCCGCCCCGCAACCACTGAAGCTTTCTTT. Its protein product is CASSRPATTEAFF.

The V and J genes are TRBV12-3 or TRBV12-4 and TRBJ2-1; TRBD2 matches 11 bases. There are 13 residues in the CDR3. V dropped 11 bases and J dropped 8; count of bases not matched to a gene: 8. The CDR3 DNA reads TGTGCCGAAAGACTAGCGGGATTAGATGAGCAGTTCTTC. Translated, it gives CAERLAGLDEQFF.

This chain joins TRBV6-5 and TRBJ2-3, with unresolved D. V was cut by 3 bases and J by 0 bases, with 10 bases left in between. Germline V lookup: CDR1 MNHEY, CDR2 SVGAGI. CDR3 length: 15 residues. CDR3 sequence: CASSYRERSTDTQYF. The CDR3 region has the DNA TGTGCCAGCAGTTATCGCGAGAGGAGCACAGATACGCAGTATTTT.

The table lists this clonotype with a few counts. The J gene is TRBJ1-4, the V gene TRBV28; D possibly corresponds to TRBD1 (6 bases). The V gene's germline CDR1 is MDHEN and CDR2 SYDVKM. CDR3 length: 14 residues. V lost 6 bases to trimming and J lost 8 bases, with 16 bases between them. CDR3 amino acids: CASRPGQFREKLFF. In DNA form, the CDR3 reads TGTGCCAGCAGACCCGGACAGTTCAGGGAAAAACTGTTTTTT.

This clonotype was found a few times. The CDR3 reads CASSLMTGGRSPLHF. The CDR3 DNA reads as TGTGCCAGCAGCTTGATGACAGGGGGTCGCTCACCCCTCCACTTT. The chain uses TRBV5-5 and TRBJ1-6; 9 nucleotides match TRBD1. Germline V CDR1 and CDR2: SGHKS, YYEKEE (reference sequence). Trimming cost V 1 base and J 10 bases; bases outside gene matches: 6. This CDR3 is 15 amino acids long.

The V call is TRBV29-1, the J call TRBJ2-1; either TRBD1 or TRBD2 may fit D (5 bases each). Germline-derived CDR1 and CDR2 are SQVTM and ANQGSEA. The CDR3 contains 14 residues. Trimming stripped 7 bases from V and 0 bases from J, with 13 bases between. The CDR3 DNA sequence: TGCAGCGCTCCGGGACCAAGCTCCTACAATGAGCAGTTCTTC. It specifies CSAPGPSSYNEQFF.

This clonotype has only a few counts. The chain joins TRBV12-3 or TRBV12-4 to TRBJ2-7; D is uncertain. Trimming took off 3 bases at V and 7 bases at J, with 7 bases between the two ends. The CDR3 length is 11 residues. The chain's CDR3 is CASSFQAEQYF. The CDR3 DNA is TGTGCCAGCAGTTTTCAAGCGGAGCAGTACTTC.

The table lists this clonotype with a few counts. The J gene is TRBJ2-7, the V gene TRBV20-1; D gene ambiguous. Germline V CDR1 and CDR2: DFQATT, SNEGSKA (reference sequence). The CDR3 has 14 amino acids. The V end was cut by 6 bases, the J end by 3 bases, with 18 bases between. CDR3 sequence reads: CSASATTFLYEQYF. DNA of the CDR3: TGCAGTGCGTCCGCTACTACGTTCCTCTACGAGCAGTACTTC.

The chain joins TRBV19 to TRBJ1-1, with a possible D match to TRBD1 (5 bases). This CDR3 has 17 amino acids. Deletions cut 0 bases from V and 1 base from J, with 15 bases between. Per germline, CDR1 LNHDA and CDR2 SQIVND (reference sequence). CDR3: CASSIDSFQGPNTEAFF. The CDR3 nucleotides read TGTGCCAGTAGTATAGATTCATTTCAGGGACCGAACACTGAAGCTTTCTTT.

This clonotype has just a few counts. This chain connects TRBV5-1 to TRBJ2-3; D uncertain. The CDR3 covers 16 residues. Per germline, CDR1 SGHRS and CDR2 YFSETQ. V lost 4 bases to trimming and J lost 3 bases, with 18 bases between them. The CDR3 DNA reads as TGCGCCAGCAGCCTAACGATTACACGGCCTACAGATACGCAGTATTTT. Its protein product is CASSLTITRPTDTQYF.

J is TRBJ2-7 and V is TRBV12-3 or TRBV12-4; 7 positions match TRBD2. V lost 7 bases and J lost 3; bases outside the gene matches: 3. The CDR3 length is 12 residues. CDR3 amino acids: CASKASGYEQYF. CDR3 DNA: TGTGCCAGCAAAGCTAGCGGCTACGAGCAGTACTTC.

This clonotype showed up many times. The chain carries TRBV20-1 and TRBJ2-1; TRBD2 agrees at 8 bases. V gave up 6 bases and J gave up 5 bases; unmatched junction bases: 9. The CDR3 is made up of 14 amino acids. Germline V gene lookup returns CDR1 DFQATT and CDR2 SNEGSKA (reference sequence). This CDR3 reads CSARGEREHNEQFF. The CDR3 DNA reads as TGCAGTGCCCGCGGGGAGCGGGAGCACAATGAGCAGTTCTTC.